The clone carrying this T cell receptor beta chain was counted between two and nine times. Its antigen remains unknown. MiXCR, applied by TCRdb to the reads, yields one record per CDR3 protein. The sample lists 160,000 or so distinct CDR3 sequences, 17% occurring once. The sample originates from a study of T cell repertoires in cytomegalovirus infection. Study at large: Shared public TCR beta signatures pointed to both CMV infection and a matching HLA type. Study observations and caveats: The ex vivo response showed dominance by HLA-C-restricted CMV-specific TCR beta clonotypes. People with CMV and the relevant HLA were identified by cumulative public TCR beta family frequency.

V lost 5 bases to trimming and J lost 3 bases, with 7 bases between them. The CDR3 is 12 amino acids. From germline, CDR1 is SEHNR and CDR2 FQNEAQ (reference sequence). Sequencing used CD8+ T cells from PBMCs. The sequence was obtained from a human donor in good health (CMV status not recorded). Some clones in this sample may be carry-over from other donors' samples. The gene calls are TRBV7-9 and TRBJ2-5; D is unresolved. The CDR3 loop reads CASSPVEETQYF. Written as DNA, the CDR3 is TGTGCCAGCAGCCCTGTCGAAGAGACCCAGTACTTC.